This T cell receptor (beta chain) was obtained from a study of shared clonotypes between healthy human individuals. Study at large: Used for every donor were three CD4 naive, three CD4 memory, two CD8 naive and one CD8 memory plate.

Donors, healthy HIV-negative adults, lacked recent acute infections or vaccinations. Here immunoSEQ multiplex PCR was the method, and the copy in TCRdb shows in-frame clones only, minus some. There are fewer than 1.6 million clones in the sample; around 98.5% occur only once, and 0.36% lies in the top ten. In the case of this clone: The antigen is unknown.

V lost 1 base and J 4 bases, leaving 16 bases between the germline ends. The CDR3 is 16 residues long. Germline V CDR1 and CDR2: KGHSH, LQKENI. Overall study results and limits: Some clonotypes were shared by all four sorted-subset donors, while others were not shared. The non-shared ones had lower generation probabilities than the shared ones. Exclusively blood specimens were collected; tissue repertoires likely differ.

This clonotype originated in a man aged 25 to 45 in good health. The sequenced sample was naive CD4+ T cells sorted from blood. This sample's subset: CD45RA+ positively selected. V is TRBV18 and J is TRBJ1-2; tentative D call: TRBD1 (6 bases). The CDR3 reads CASSPRGGTEAYGYTF. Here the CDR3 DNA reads TGTGCCAGCTCACCACGAGGGGGGACGGAAGCCTATGGCTACACCTTC.